This TCR beta chain was sequenced during a study of cytomegalovirus exposure and HLA in healthy donors. PCR amplification relied on 60 Vbeta primers (plus 13 Jbeta primers). Assay: immunoSEQ multiplex PCR; the TCRdb copy retains only in-frame clones and omits some. The sample includes about 140,000 clones, about four fifths of them seen just once. This CDR3 is built from 14 residues. Germline V CDR1 and CDR2: SEHNR, FQNEAQ (reference sequence). V was clipped by 5 bases and J by 7 bases, with 15 bases between them. Note on this clone: Its antigen is not identified.

Study-wide results and caveats: Productive rates of about 90% or about 30% were seen for most TCR beta V segments in an earlier analysis. Trimming of TCR beta V- and J-genes showed a link, identified in a later analysis, to a missense DCLRE1C variant. As confirmed in vitro, three CMV-associated chains were specific for CMV antigens. Within a later analysis, the majority of CMV-associated TCR beta chains appeared HLA-restricted.

This TCR derives from a male donor in good health and CMV-seronegative. What was sequenced was PBMCs. The chain joins TRBV7-9 to TRBJ2-1, with a possible D match to TRBD2 (5 bases). CDR3 sequence (DNA): TGTGCCAGCAGCGGTCGAGGACTCAAGAATGAGCAGTTCTTC. This translates into CASSGRGLKNEQFF.